Listed below are T cell receptor beta chains from one sample, sequenced in a study of T cell responses to AZD1222 COVID-19 vaccine. Only in-frame clones appear in the TCRdb table, and some are missing; sequencing was by immunoSEQ multiplex PCR. Among roughly 120,000 clones, 92% were seen once, and the ten largest hold 11% to 15%. The sample was peripheral blood, taken on day 0 of AZD1222 vaccination. The receptors were gathered from an adult in good health. The CDR3 runs from the conserved cysteine through the conserved F or W. The D gene is left open where the match is weak. Only part of the rows carry a size: once, few, many, or a class if the clone is expanded.

NA | NA | TRBJ2-2 | TRBV7-9 | CASSFTATGELFF
NA | TRBD2 | TRBJ2-5 | TRBV6-5 | CASSRRRGGIETQYF
NA | NA | TRBJ1-2 | TRBV9 | CASSGGQGLDGYTF
NA | TRBD1 | TRBJ2-1 | TRBV5-1 | CASSLGPGGAGNEQFF
NA | NA | TRBJ1-1 | TRBV9 | CASSVGQPNTEAFF
NA | NA | TRBJ1-3 | TRBV6-5 | CASSPRRPSGNTIYF
NA | NA | TRBJ2-1 | TRBV5-1 | CASSFYSGDEQFF
NA | NA | TRBJ2-5 | TRBV5-8 | CASSRLTGPVPMTQYF
NA | NA | TRBJ2-1 | TRBV19 | CASSIDSSGDEQFF
once | NA | TRBJ1-1 | TRBV7-8 | CASSLSGFEAFF
NA | NA | TRBJ2-1 | TRBV7-9 | CASSLGRAHNEQFF
NA | NA | TRBJ1-3 | TRBV28 | CASRGGESSGNTIYF
NA | TRBD2 | TRBJ2-7 | TRBV18 | CASSQVLAGGAYEQYF
NA | TRBD1 | TRBJ2-1 | TRBV18 | CASSPGQPYNEQFF
NA | NA | TRBJ2-1 | TRBV5-1 | CASSPGRNPIYNEQFF
NA | NA | TRBJ1-1 | TRBV28 | CASSLRGATLSTEAFF
NA | NA | TRBJ2-5 | TRBV7-2 | CASSLAGTWQETQYF
NA | NA | TRBJ1-3 | TRBV30 | CAWSPGTGNTIYF
NA | TRBD1 | TRBJ1-3 | TRBV2 | CASRGTGILGYTIYF
NA | NA | TRBJ2-7 | TRBV7-2 | CASSLVAGVSYEQYF
once | NA | TRBJ1-5 | TRBV19 | CASKNLGAGNQPQHF
NA | NA | TRBJ1-2 | TRBV28 | CASTSNYGYTF
NA | NA | TRBJ1-6 | TRBV5-1 | CASSLQGFGSPLHF
once | TRBD2 | TRBJ2-7 | TRBV6-2/TRBV6-3 | CASSDGLAGLTYEQYF
NA | NA | TRBJ2-1 | TRBV19 | CASSRSSYNEQFF
NA | TRBD2 | TRBJ2-1 | TRBV7-9 | CASSFGSAGLDSYDEQFF
once | NA | TRBJ1-6 | TRBV11-3 | CASSGAGRESPLHF
NA | NA | TRBJ1-2 | TRBV6-5 | CASSYVGVQSTRGYTF
many | TRBD2 | TRBJ2-5 | TRBV9 | CASSVLSGGETQYF
NA | NA | TRBJ2-5 | TRBV7-9 | CASSSGRGAETQYF
NA | NA | TRBJ2-1 | TRBV10-3 | CATTTGLGNEQFF
NA | NA | TRBJ2-2 | TRBV18 | CASSQGWTGELFF
NA | TRBD1 | TRBJ1-2 | TRBV11-2 | CASSLGPAGGDGYTF
NA | NA | TRBJ1-5 | TRBV7-9 | CASSQGNGQPQHF
once | NA | TRBJ2-2 | TRBV19 | CASTQEGTPGELFF
NA | NA | TRBJ2-3 | TRBV7-2 | CASSTTSTDTQYF
NA | NA | TRBJ1-1 | TRBV5-1 | CASSLDLLYTEAFF
NA | TRBD1 | TRBJ1-5 | TRBV5-1 | CASSSGTGPQHF
NA | NA | TRBJ1-1 | TRBV19 | CASSPPGGLNTEAFF
NA | TRBD1 | TRBJ1-6 | TRBV6-2/TRBV6-3 | CASSLQGASPLHF
NA | TRBD1 | TRBJ1-1 | TRBV6-5 | CASIPGDRASEAFF
NA | NA | TRBJ1-5 | TRBV6-6 | CASSYGGQPQHF
NA | NA | TRBJ1-2 | TRBV11-2 | CASSLQGYGYTF
NA | NA | TRBJ2-3 | TRBV6-6 | CARAGGVTDTQYF
NA | NA | TRBJ1-1 | TRBV3-1/TRBV3-2 | CASSHITTTSTEAFF